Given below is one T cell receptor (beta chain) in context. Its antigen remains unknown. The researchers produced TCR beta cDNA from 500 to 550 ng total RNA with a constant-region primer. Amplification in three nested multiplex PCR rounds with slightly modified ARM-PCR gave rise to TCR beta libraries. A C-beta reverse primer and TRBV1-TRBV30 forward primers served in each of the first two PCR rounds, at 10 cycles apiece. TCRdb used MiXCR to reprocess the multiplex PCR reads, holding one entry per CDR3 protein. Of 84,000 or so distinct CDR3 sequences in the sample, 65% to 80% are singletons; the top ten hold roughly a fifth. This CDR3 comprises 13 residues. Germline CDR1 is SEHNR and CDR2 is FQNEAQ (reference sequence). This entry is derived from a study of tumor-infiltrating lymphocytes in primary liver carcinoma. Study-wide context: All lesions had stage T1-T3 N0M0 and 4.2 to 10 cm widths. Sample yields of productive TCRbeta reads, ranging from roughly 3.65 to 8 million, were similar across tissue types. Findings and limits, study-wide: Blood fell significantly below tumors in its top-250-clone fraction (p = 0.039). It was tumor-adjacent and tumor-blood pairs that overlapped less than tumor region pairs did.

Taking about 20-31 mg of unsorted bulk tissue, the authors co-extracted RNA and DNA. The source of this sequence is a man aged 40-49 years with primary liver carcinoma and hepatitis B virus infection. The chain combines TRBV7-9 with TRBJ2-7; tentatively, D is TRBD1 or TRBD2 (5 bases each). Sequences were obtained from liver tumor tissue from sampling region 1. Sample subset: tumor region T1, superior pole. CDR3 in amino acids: CNGSLGEQYEQYF. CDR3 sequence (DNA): TGTAACGGAAGTTTGGGGGAGCAGTACGAGCAGTACTTC.